Presented here are 20 T cell receptor beta chains from one specimen sequenced in a study of siplizumab effects on memory and regulatory T cells (dated by TCRdb to the late 2010s). The library was produced with the immunoSEQ multiplex PCR assay. Held by TCRdb, this immuneACCESS table contains in-frame sequences only and omits some clones. Under half of the omission traces to an unresolved V gene where checked; the cause of the rest is unknown. This sample is represented by approximately 70,000 clones; less than 95% of them were singletons. The ten largest clones represent around 29% of the sample. Source material: CD8+ T cells sorted from blood. These receptors came from a human donor in good health.

The CDR3 reads CASSSPGQVPNYGYTF. CDR3 nucleotide sequence: TGTGCCAGCAGCTCCCCCGGGCAGGTTCCTAACTATGGCTACACCTTC. The V gene is TRBV5-4, the J gene TRBJ1-2; D call uncertain. This CDR3 comprises 16 residues. V dropped 3 bases and J dropped 0 bases, with 15 bases sitting between them. Germline CDR1 SGHNT, CDR2 YYREEE (reference sequence).

V is TRBV7-9 and J is TRBJ2-7; TRBD2 is a possible D gene (5 bases). CDR3 length equals 13 residues. The germline V and J ends were trimmed by 5 bases and 3 bases, with 11 bases remaining between them. CDR1 and CDR2 from the germline V gene are SEHNR and FQNEAQ (reference sequence). The CDR3 coding sequence is TGTGCCAGCAGCCAAACCGGGGACTACGAGCAGTACTTC. The encoded protein is CASSQTGDYEQYF. Full variable domain (rest looked up from reference TRBV7-9 and TRBJ2-7): DTGVSQNPRHKITKRGQNVTFRCDPISEHNRLYWYRQTLGQGPEFLTYFQNEAQLEKSRLLSDRFSAERPKGSFSTLEIQRTEQGDSAMYLCASSQTGDYEQYFGPGTRLTVT.

The genes are TRBV19 and TRBJ2-2, with TRBD2 as a possible D gene (6 bases). The V gene's germline CDR1 is LNHDA and CDR2 SQIVND (reference sequence). V lost 5 bases and J lost 1, with 8 bases in between. The CDR3 spans 14 residues. The CDR3 sequence is CASSVSGNTGELFF. The DNA of the CDR3 is TGTGCCAGTAGTGTTAGCGGGAACACCGGGGAGCTGTTTTTT.

For the CDR3, the DNA is TGTGCCAGCAATCTACGAGGGGATGATCACGAGCAGTACTTC. The encoded protein is CASNLRGDDHEQYF. The chain carries TRBV6-6 and TRBJ2-7, with D perhaps given as TRBD1 or TRBD2 (5 bases each). Germline-derived CDR1 and CDR2 are MNHNY and SVGAGI (reference sequence). V lost 7 bases to trimming and J lost 5 bases, with 18 bases between them. This CDR3 contains 14 residues.

The chain has TRBV19 and TRBJ2-7, with 7 bases fitting TRBD2. V shed 5 bases and J 3 bases; nucleotides not matched to a gene: 7. The length of the CDR3 is 14 residues. Per the germline V gene, CDR1 is LNHDA and CDR2 is SQIVND (reference sequence). The CDR3 nucleotides read TGTGCCAGTAGTCCTCCGGAGCGGGACTACGAGCAGTACTTC. It encodes CASSPPERDYEQYF. Combining the CDR3 with reference TRBV19 and TRBJ2-7 gives the whole variable domain DGGITQSPKYLFRKEGQNVTLSCEQNLNHDAMYWYRQDPGQGLRLIYYSQIVNDFQKGDIAEGYSVSREKKESFPLTVTSAQKNPTAFYLCASSPPERDYEQYFGPGTRLTVT.

This clone was counted a few times. The chain joins TRBV10-1 to TRBJ2-7; the D gene could be TRBD1 or TRBD2 (5 bases each). V was shortened by 11 bases and J by 3 bases, with 20 bases between the two germline ends. The CDR3 contains 14 residues. CDR1 and CDR2 (germline): WNHNN, SYGVQD (reference sequence). CDR3 DNA sequence: TGCGCCGCTCCAAAGGCCGGGGCTCTCTACGAGCAGTACTTC. It translates to CAAPKAGALYEQYF.

The rearrangement links TRBV4-2 to TRBJ2-7; D is unclear. CDR3 length: 14 residues. Germline values: CDR1 LGHNA, CDR2 YNFKEQ. The ends were cut back, 4 bases at V and 0 bases at J, with 10 bases in the middle. The CDR3 DNA reads TGTGCCAGCAGCCCCACGGACCTCTCCTACGAGCAGTACTTC. Translation: CASSPTDLSYEQYF.

This chain joins TRBV2 and TRBJ2-7, with a weak D call TRBD2 (5 bases). From germline, CDR1 is SNHLY and CDR2 FYNNEI. This CDR3 contains 13 residues. The ends were cut back, 3 bases at V and 4 bases at J, with 10 bases in the middle. The CDR3 nucleotides read TGTGCCAGCAGTGATGAGCGACTATACGAGCAGTACTTC. Translation: CASSDERLYEQYF.

J is TRBJ1-1 and V is TRBV20-1, with D unclear. The germline CDR1 and CDR2 sequences are DFQATT and SNEGSKA (reference sequence). Trimming took 2 bases from V and 7 from J, leaving 5 bases between them. CDR3 length equals 10 residues. CDR3 region: CSARPHEAFF. The DNA of the CDR3 is TGCAGTGCTAGACCCCATGAAGCTTTCTTT.

The chain links TRBV5-1 to TRBJ2-7; 9 bases are shared with TRBD2. Germline V CDR1 and CDR2: SGHRS, YFSETQ. The CDR3 runs to 14 residues. V was clipped by 0 bases and J by 5 bases; unmatched bases: 3. The CDR3 spells CASSLGLAGDEQYF. CDR3 DNA: TGCGCCAGCAGCTTGGGGTTAGCGGGGGACGAGCAGTACTTC.

V gene TRBV6-6 combines with J gene TRBJ1-1, with D unclear. Germline lookup yields CDR1 MNHNY and CDR2 SVGAGI (reference sequence). V lost 2 bases and J 5 bases, leaving 6 bases between the germline ends. The CDR3 is 12 residues long. The CDR3 sequence is CASSYIGTEAFF. CDR3 coding DNA: TGTGCCAGCAGTTACATAGGTACTGAAGCTTTCTTT.

This chain uses TRBV11-1 with TRBJ2-1; D unresolved. The CDR3 has 15 amino acids. Germline lookup yields CDR1 SGHAT and CDR2 FQDESV (reference sequence). Trimming stripped 2 bases from V and 0 bases from J, with 8 bases between. The CDR3 region is CASSLFQLSYNEQFF. Here the CDR3 DNA reads TGTGCCAGCAGCTTATTCCAGCTCTCCTACAATGAGCAGTTCTTC.

This clone has only one observation. V and J are TRBV19 and TRBJ2-2; D possibly uses TRBD1 or TRBD2 (5 bases each). This CDR3 is 17 amino acids long. Trimming removed 10 bases at V and 2 bases at J, with 23 bases between. CDR1 is LNHDA, CDR2 SQIVND, per germline (reference sequence). CDR3 DNA sequence: TGTGCCAAACCTACCAGTCAGGGACGGATAAACACCGGGGAGCTGTTTTTT. Translating it yields CAKPTSQGRINTGELFF. The variable domain in full, with the rest retrieved from reference TRBV19 and TRBJ2-2, is DGGITQSPKYLFRKEGQNVTLSCEQNLNHDAMYWYRQDPGQGLRLIYYSQIVNDFQKGDIAEGYSVSREKKESFPLTVTSAQKNPTAFYLCAKPTSQGRINTGELFFGEGSRLTVL.

The DNA of the CDR3 is TGCGCCAGCAGCCCCCCTGGGGCCTACGAGCAGTACTTC. Its translation: CASSPPGAYEQYF. The chain employs TRBV4-1 and TRBJ2-7; D gene ambiguous. The ends were cut back, 4 bases at V and 2 bases at J, with 9 bases in the middle. The CDR3 covers 13 residues. Per germline, CDR1 MGHRA and CDR2 YSYEKL.

The table lists this clone with a few counts. The V call is TRBV4-1, the J call TRBJ1-2; weak D call: TRBD1 (6 bases). Germline CDR1 MGHRA, CDR2 YSYEKL. CDR3 length: 15 residues. Deletions cut 0 bases from V and 4 bases from J, with 12 bases between. CDR3 DNA sequence: TGCGCCAGCAGCCAAGAAGGGGGGTTACGCTATGGCTACACCTTC. Residues: CASSQEGGLRYGYTF.

The sample holds a few counts of this clone. The rearrangement links TRBV2 to TRBJ2-3; no clear D gene. The CDR3 runs to 12 residues. Deletions cut 2 bases from V and 14 bases from J, with 14 bases between. CDR1 is SNHLY and CDR2 is FYNNEI in the germline V gene. The DNA for the CDR3 is TGTGCCAGCAGTGAATCCCCCCCAACGGCGTATTTT. Protein: CASSESPPTAYF.

The rearrangement uses TRBV7-8 and TRBJ2-2, with D unresolved. The CDR3 spans 16 residues. V gave up 1 base and J gave up 0 bases, with 9 bases separating them. The germline CDR1 and CDR2 sequences are SGHVS and FQNEAQ. CDR3 nucleotides: TGTGCCAGCAGCTTAGTGGGAAACGCGAACACCGGGGAGCTGTTTTTT. The encoded protein is CASSLVGNANTGELFF.

The genes are TRBV6-6 and TRBJ1-1; D may be TRBD1 (6 bases). This CDR3 has 13 residues. CDR1 is MNHNY and CDR2 is SVGAGI in the germline V gene (reference sequence). V dropped 6 bases and J dropped 3 bases, with 11 bases sitting between them. The CDR3 loop is CASSGQFYTEAFF. The CDR3 DNA is TGTGCCAGCAGCGGACAGTTCTACACTGAAGCTTTCTTT.

The chain has TRBV6-6 and TRBJ2-7; D gene unclear. Germline CDR1 and CDR2: MNHNY and SVGAGI (reference sequence). The CDR3 consists of 14 residues. The V end lost 0 bases, the J end lost 2 bases, and 8 bases lay between the germline ends. CDR3 sequence reads: CASSYSNRAYEQYF. The CDR3 region has the DNA TGTGCCAGCAGTTACTCTAACAGAGCCTACGAGCAGTACTTC.

The chain joins TRBV12-5 to TRBJ2-7, with D perhaps matching TRBD1 (5 bases). The germline gives CDR1 LGHNT, CDR2 FRNRAP. CDR3 length: 13 residues. V was trimmed by 5 bases and J by 0 bases, leaving 8 bases between them. The CDR3 bases are TGTGCTAGTGGTAGGGGATCCTCCTACGAGCAGTACTTC. Translation gives CASGRGSSYEQYF.